The 7 T cell receptor beta chains given below trace back to one sample, sequenced in a study of T cells expressing NK-cell markers. TCRdb reanalyzed the 5' RACE reads and collapses them to one entry per CDR3 protein, without DNA. This repertoire comprises around 550,000 distinct CDR3 sequences; its ten largest clones make up approximately 4%. The sequenced material came from blood T cells: a sorted CD56 or NKG2C T cell subset, CD4+ or CD8+ T cells, or bulk PBMC T cells (not recorded which). Receptors originate from a man aged 18-30 years in good health.

The V gene is TRBV27, the J gene TRBJ2-5. The CDR3 sequence is 13 residues long. Germline V gene data show CDR1 as MNHEY and CDR2 as SMNVEV (reference sequence). CDR3 amino acids: CASSLAAAATQYF.

The genes are TRBV24-1 and TRBJ1-2; TCRdb designates TRBD1, a call that cannot be tested without DNA. Germline CDR1 and CDR2: KGHDR and SFDVKD. The CDR3 runs 15 residues. CDR3 residues: CATSDPSRQGDGYTF.

The chain combines TRBV6-1 with TRBJ2-2. The germline V gene encodes CDR1 MNHNS and CDR2 SASEGT. The CDR3 is 14 amino acids. CDR3 sequence: CASSGDFYTGELFF.

This chain connects TRBV10-3 to TRBJ1-1; TCRdb selects TRBD1, and the lack of DNA leaves this call unchecked. There are 11 residues in the CDR3. CDR1 and CDR2 from the germline V gene are ENHRY and SYGVKD. The chain's CDR3 is CATQGGTEAFF.

CDR3: CASSRAGVGGYTF. V gene TRBV7-2 combines with J gene TRBJ1-2. Germline assignment: CDR1 SGHTA and CDR2 FQGNSA. The CDR3 is 13 residues long.

This chain joins TRBV30 and TRBJ2-6. The CDR3 consists of 12 residues. CDR1 is GTSNPN and CDR2 is SVGIG in the germline V gene (reference sequence). CDR3: CAWEPGANVLTF.

The rearrangement uses TRBV20-1 and TRBJ2-3; TCRdb calls TRBD2, which cannot be checked without DNA. Germline V gives CDR1 DFQATT, CDR2 SNEGSKA (reference sequence). CDR3 length: 16 amino acids. CDR3 amino acids: CSAIIAGVLSTDTQYF.